This T cell receptor (beta chain) originates from a study of long-term antiretroviral therapy in people with HIV. This was the immunoSEQ v3.0 assay at survey level. The table came from immunoSEQ multiplex PCR; TCRdb's copy has only in-frame clones and leaves some out. The table shows about 30,000 clones, with approximately 85% occurring only once. Every participant with HIV received treatment in the United States. Only a few counts were recorded for this clone. Its cognate antigen is unknown. Study results and limitations: Within the repertoire, clones expanded before ART were dominant at all time points. Repertoires with HIV possessed tighter CDR3 length spans than those of controls.

CDR1 and CDR2 (germline): MGHRA, YSYEKL. The CDR3 length is 17 residues. Deletions cut 3 bases from V and 0 bases from J, with 15 bases between. The source of this sequence is a man aged 40-50 years with HIV. The chain joins TRBV4-1 to TRBJ1-5; D possibly corresponds to TRBD1 (6 bases). The sample here was unsorted PBMCs, taken 3 years after starting antiretroviral therapy. CDR3 coding DNA: TGCGCCAGCAGCCAGTTCCATGGGGGCCATAGCAATCAGCCCCAGCATTTT. This gives the protein CASSQFHGGHSNQPQHF.